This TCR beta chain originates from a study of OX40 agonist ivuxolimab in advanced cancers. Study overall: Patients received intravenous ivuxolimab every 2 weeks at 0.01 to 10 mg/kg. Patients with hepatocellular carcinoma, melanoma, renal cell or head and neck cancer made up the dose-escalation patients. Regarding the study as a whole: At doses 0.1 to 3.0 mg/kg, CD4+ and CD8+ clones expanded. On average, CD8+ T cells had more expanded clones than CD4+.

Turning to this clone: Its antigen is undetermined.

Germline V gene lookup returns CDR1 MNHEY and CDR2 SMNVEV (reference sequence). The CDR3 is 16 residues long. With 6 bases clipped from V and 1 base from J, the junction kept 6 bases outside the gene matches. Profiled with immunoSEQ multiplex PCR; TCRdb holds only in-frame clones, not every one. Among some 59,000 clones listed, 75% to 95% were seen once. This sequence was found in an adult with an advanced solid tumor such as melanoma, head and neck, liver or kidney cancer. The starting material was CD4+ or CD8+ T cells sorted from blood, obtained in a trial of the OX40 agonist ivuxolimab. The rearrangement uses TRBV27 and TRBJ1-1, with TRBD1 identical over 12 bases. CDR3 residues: CASSEGQGARNTEAFF. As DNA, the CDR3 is TGTGCCAGCAGCGAGGGACAGGGGGCCCGGAACACTGAAGCTTTCTTT.